This TCR beta chain comes out of a study of breast tumors, draining lymph nodes, adjacent tissues. The lymph nodes were axillary draining lymph nodes from breast cancer patients. This clonotype was seen many times. Antigen specificity is unknown. MiXCR, applied by TCRdb to the multiplex PCR reads, yields one record per CDR3 protein. The table lists 80,000 to 130,000 distinct CDR3 sequences, over 20% of them singletons. Points from the study as a whole: Tumor and nontumor repertoires were significantly more similar in luminal-like than in basal-like breast cancer. Tumor repertoires ranked between lymph nodes and nontumor tissue in diversity, with V and J gene preferences.

This clonotype was obtained from a female donor with breast cancer. Some clones in this sample may be carry-over from other donors' samples. Material for sequencing was axillary lymph node tissue.

The CDR3 bases are TGCGCCAGCAGCCAAGAAGACGGGAGTAGGGTTACGCAGTATTTT. Its protein product is CASSQEDGSRVTQYF. The gene calls are TRBV4-1 and TRBJ2-3; D may be TRBD2 (6 bases). V was clipped by 0 bases and J by 8 bases, with 15 bases between them. Germline V gives CDR1 MGHRA, CDR2 YSYEKL. This CDR3 has 15 amino acids.